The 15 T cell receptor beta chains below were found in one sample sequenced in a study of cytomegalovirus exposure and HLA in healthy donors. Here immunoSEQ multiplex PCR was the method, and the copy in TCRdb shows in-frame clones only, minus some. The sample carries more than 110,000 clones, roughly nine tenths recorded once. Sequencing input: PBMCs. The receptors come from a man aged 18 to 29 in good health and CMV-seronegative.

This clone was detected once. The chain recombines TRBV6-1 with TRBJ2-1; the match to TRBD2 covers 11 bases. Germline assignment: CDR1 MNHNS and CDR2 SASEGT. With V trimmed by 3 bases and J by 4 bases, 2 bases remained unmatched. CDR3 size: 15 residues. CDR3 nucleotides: TGTGCCAGCAGTGATACTAGCGGGGGATACAATGAGCAGTTCTTC. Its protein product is CASSDTSGGYNEQFF.

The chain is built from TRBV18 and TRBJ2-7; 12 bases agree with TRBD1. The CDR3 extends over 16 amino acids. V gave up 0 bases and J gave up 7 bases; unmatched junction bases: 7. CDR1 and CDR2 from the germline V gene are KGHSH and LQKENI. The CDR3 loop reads CASSPPPGQGAFEQYF. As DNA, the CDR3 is TGTGCCAGCTCACCACCACCGGGACAGGGGGCGTTTGAGCAGTACTTC.

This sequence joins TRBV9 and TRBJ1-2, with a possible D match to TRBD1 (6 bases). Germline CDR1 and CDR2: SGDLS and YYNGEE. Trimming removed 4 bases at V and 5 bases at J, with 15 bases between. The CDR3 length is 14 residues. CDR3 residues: CASSSGEFGYGYTF. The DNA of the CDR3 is TGTGCCAGCAGCTCAGGGGAATTTGGATATGGCTACACCTTC.

CDR3 sequence: CSVFGRGTEAFF. CDR3 DNA: TGCAGCGTTTTTGGCAGGGGGACTGAAGCTTTCTTT. The chain links TRBV29-1 to TRBJ1-1; TRBD1 matches 7 bases. The CDR3 extends over 12 amino acids. Germline CDR1 is SQVTM and CDR2 is ANQGSEA. With V trimmed by 5 bases and J by 5 bases, 5 bases remained unmatched.

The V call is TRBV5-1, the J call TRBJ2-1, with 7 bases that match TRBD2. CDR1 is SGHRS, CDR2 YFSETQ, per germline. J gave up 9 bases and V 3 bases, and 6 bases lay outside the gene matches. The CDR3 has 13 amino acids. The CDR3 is CASSSQGGIEQFF. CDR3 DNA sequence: TGCGCCAGCAGCTCTCAGGGAGGGATTGAGCAGTTCTTC.

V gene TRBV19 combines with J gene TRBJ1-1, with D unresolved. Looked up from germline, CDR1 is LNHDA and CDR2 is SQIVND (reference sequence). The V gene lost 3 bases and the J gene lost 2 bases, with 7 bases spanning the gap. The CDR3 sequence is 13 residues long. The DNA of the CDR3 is TGTGCCAGTAGTATCACAGCTAACACTGAAGCTTTCTTT. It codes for CASSITANTEAFF.

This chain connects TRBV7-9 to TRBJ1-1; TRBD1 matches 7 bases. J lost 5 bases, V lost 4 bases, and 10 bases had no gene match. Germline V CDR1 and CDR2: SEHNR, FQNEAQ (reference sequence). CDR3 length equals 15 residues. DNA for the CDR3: TGTGCCAGCAGCTCATCGACAGGGAGAGGTACTGAAGCTTTCTTT. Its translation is CASSSSTGRGTEAFF.

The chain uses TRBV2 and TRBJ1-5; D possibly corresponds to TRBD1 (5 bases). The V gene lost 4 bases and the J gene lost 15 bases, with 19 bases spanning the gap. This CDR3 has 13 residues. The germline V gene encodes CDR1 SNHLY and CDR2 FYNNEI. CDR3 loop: CASSGQGNNNWHF. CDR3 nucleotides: TGTGCCAGCAGTGGTCAGGGTAATAACAATTGGCATTTT. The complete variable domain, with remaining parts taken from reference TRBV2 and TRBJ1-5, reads EPEVTQTPSHQVTQMGQEVILRCVPISNHLYFYWYRQILGQKVEFLVSFYNNEISEKSEIFDDQFSVERPDGSNFTLKIRSTKLEDSAMYFCASSGQGNNNWHFGDGTRLSIL.

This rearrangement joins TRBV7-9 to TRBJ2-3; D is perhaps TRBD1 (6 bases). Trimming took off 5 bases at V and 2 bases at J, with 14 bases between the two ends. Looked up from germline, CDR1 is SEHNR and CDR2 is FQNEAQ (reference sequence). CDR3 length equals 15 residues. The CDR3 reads CASSLLGGDTDTQYF. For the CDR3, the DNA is TGTGCCAGCAGCCTGTTAGGGGGTGACACAGATACGCAGTATTTT.

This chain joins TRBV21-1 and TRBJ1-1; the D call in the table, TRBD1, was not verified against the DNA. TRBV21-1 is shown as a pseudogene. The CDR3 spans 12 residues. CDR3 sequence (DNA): TGTGCCAGACAAACAGTGAACACTGAAGCTTTCTTT. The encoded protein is CARQTVNTEAFF.

The CDR3 protein is CASSIRGQGSYEQYF. In DNA, the CDR3 is TGTGCCAGTAGTATTAGGGGACAGGGGTCCTACGAGCAGTACTTC. This chain connects TRBV19 to TRBJ2-7; the match to TRBD1 covers 10 bases. CDR3 size: 15 residues. Germline CDR1 is LNHDA and CDR2 is SQIVND (reference sequence). The ends lost 3 bases at V and 1 base at J; junction bases unmatched: 3. The variable domain in full, with the rest retrieved from reference TRBV19 and TRBJ2-7, is DGGITQSPKYLFRKEGQNVTLSCEQNLNHDAMYWYRQDPGQGLRLIYYSQIVNDFQKGDIAEGYSVSREKKESFPLTVTSAQKNPTAFYLCASSIRGQGSYEQYFGPGTRLTVT.

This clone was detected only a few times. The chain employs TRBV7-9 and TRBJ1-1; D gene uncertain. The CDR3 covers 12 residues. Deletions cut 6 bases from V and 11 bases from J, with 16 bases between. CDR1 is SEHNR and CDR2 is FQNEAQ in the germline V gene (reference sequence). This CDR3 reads CASSFGSFGAFF. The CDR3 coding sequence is TGTGCCAGCAGTTTCGGGTCCTTTGGGGCTTTCTTT.

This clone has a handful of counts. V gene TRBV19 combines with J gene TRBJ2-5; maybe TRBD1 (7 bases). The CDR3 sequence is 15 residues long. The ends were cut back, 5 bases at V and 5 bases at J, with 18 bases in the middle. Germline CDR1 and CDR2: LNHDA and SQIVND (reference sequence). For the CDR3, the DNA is TGTGCCAGTAGTGTCTTTGGAGGGGGCGCGGAGACCCAGTACTTC. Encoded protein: CASSVFGGGAETQYF.

The CDR3 region is CASSYRRTGASYEQYF. CDR3 DNA: TGTGCCAGCAGCTATCGTAGAACAGGCGCTTCCTACGAGCAGTACTTC. The V and J genes are TRBV11-2 and TRBJ2-7; a weak D match, TRBD1 (5 bases). Between the trimmed V and J ends, which lost 4 bases and 1 base, there was a span of 17 bases. Per the germline V gene, CDR1 is SGHAT and CDR2 is FQNNGV. CDR3 size: 16 residues.

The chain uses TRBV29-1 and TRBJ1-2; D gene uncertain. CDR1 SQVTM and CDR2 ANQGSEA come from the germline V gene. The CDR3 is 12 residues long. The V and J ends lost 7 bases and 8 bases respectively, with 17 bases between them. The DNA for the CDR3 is TGCAGCGGTGGGAGCAACGGGGAAGGCTACACCTTC. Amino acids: CSGGSNGEGYTF.